This TCR beta chain came from a study of molecular identifiers for immune sequencing clone quantification. Points from the study as a whole: Clones with over 20 RNA copies captured over 99% of effector molecules but under 1% of naive ones. Identical TCR molecules that share a barcode could lead to an underestimation of highly expanded clone sizes. One cell's worth of spiked Jurkat TCR RNA was reportedly detectable among roughly 1 million naive cells.

This clonotype was seen many times. Its antigen is still unknown. The authors sorted naive CD8 T cells as CD8+CD4-CCR7+CD45RA+. Germline values: CDR1 SEHNR, CDR2 FQNEAQ (reference sequence). The CDR3 is made up of 16 amino acids. Trimming cost V 1 base and J 5 bases; bases outside gene matches: 8. Via MiXCR, TCRdb re-called the PCR reads, giving one row per CDR3 protein. The sample carries roughly 86,000 distinct CDR3 sequences, around a fifth recorded once. The TCR originated in a human donor in good health. Some libraries in this study had Jurkat cell RNA spiked in. This rearrangement joins TRBV7-9 to TRBJ2-3, with TRBD2 identical over 8 bases. Input material: naive CD8+ T cells from blood, with Jurkat cell RNA spiked in. The subset was: FACS-sorted CD8+CD4-CCR7+CD45RA+ naive T cells. The CDR3 is CASSLDSGGVLDTQYF. In DNA form, the CDR3 reads TGTGCCAGCAGCTTAGACAGCGGGGGCGTACTAGATACGCAGTATTTT. The variable domain in full, with the rest retrieved from reference TRBV7-9 and TRBJ2-3, is DTGVSQNPRHKITKRGQNVTFRCDPISEHNRLYWYRQTLGQGPEFLTYFQNEAQLEKSRLLSDRFSAERPKGSFSTLEIQRTEQGDSAMYLCASSLDSGGVLDTQYFGPGTRLTVL.